This T cell receptor beta chain was sequenced for a study of T cell responses to AZD1222 COVID-19 vaccine. Study observations and caveats: Receipt of two AZD1222 doses was followed by a rise in Spike-specific TCR breadth and depth. Females outnumbered males among donors, who were mostly white British; clonal diversity was possibly underestimated.

The analysis combined second doses at about 4 or about 12 weeks. A note on this clone: Its antigen is unknown.

Sequencing used immunoSEQ multiplex PCR; TCRdb keeps in-frame clones, though not all of them. The sample lists around 180,000 clones, around nine tenths occurring once. Germline V gene data show CDR1 as MDHEN and CDR2 as SYDVKM. Trimming took off 7 bases at V and 2 bases at J, with 11 bases between the two ends. The CDR3 contains 13 residues. This receptor was obtained from an adult who received the AZD1222 COVID-19 vaccine. This chain uses TRBV28 with TRBJ1-2; D is unclear. The source material was peripheral blood, sampled 28 days after the second AZD1222 dose. Here the CDR3 DNA reads TGTGCCAGCACCTTGGGAGGGAACTATGGCTACACCTTC. Translating it yields CASTLGGNYGYTF.